A selection of T cell receptor beta chains follows, all from one sample in a study of blood T cell repertoires in COVID-19. TCRdb's copy holds only in-frame clones and misses some; the assay was immunoSEQ multiplex PCR. The data contain roughly 250,000 clones, around 90% of them singletons. Sample: PBMCs or T cells enriched from blood (not recorded which). These receptors were obtained from a woman aged 45 to 65 who had recovered from COVID-19. Both conserved end residues are part of each CDR3. A D gene is named only where the DNA matches it firmly. Not every row has a clone size; where given, it reads once, few, many or a size class.

CDR3	DNA	length	J	size	D	V
CASSGLAGGLNEQFF	TGTGCCAGCAGCGGACTAGCGGGAGGGCTCAATGAGCAGTTCTTC	15	TRBJ2-1	NA	TRBD2	TRBV9
CASSFIGGEADTQYF	TGTGCCAGCAGTTTCATCGGGGGGGAGGCAGATACGCAGTATTTT	15	TRBJ2-3	once	TRBD2	TRBV27
CASSQTSGVGNEQFF	TGTGCCAGCAGTCAGACTAGCGGGGTGGGGAATGAGCAGTTCTTC	15	TRBJ2-1	NA	TRBD2	TRBV3-1/TRBV3-2
CASSSRGYYEQYF	TGTGCCAGCAGTTCTCGAGGCTACTACGAGCAGTACTTC	13	TRBJ2-7	once	NA	TRBV6-6
CASRPGLWGPGQYF	TGTGCCAGCAGACCGGGACTATGGGGGCCGGGGCAGTACTTC	14	TRBJ2-7	once	NA	TRBV2
CAGSDFQMNTEAFF	TGTGCCGGATCCGACTTCCAGATGAACACTGAAGCTTTCTTT	14	TRBJ1-1	NA	NA	TRBV28
CASSFRGQVTDTQYF	TGTGCCAGCAGCTTCAGGGGGCAGGTCACAGATACGCAGTATTTT	15	TRBJ2-3	NA	TRBD1	TRBV7-2
CAWRTSVQETQYF	TGTGCCTGGAGAACTAGCGTACAAGAGACCCAGTACTTC	13	TRBJ2-5	NA	TRBD2	TRBV30
CASSYDRGGRQPQHF	TGTGCCAGCAGCTACGACAGGGGAGGTCGACAGCCCCAGCATTTT	15	TRBJ1-5	NA	TRBD1	TRBV5-5
CASSVVSSGRLGGELFF	TGTGCCAGCAGCGTAGTGAGTAGCGGGAGGCTTGGCGGGGAGCTGTTTTTT	17	TRBJ2-2	NA	TRBD2	TRBV9
CASSRTGSPYGYTF	TGTGCCAGCAGCAGGACAGGGAGCCCGTATGGCTACACCTTC	14	TRBJ1-2	once	TRBD1	TRBV6-5
CASTARRAWPQHF	TGTGCCAGTACCGCGCGCAGGGCATGGCCCCAGCATTTT	13	TRBJ1-5	NA	NA	TRBV19
CASSSWDRQEQYF	TGTGCCAGCAGCTCATGGGACAGGCAAGAGCAGTACTTC	13	TRBJ2-7	NA	TRBD1	TRBV7-9
CASRRGQGAEKLFF	TGTGCCAGCAGGAGGGGACAGGGGGCGGAAAAACTGTTTTTT	14	TRBJ1-4	NA	TRBD1	TRBV3-1/TRBV3-2
CASSPPSLSVYNEQFF	TGTGCCAGCAGTCCGCCTAGCCTTAGCGTCTACAATGAGCAGTTCTTC	16	TRBJ2-1	NA	NA	TRBV27
CASSVGTQGTRMDEQYF	TGTGCCAGCAGCGTAGGGACACAGGGGACTCGTATGGACGAGCAGTACTTC	17	TRBJ2-7	NA	NA	TRBV9
CASSPTPGGTGNEKLFF	TGTGCCAGCTCACCCACCCCCGGGGGGACGGGCAATGAAAAACTGTTTTTT	17	TRBJ1-4	NA	NA	TRBV18
CASSLGPSRFVAGYTF	TGCGCCAGCAGCTTGGGTCCTTCAAGATTTGTAGCGGGCTACACCTTC	16	TRBJ1-2	NA	NA	TRBV5-1
CASGLDRGQGVLCYVKSNQPQHF	TGTGCTAGTGGTTTGGACCGGGGACAGGGGGTACTCTGTTATGTCAAAAGCAATCAGCCCCAGCATTTT	23	TRBJ1-5	NA	TRBD1	TRBV12-5
CATSRDSQRGSYEQYF	TGTGCCACCAGCAGAGATTCTCAGCGGGGGTCCTACGAGCAGTACTTC	16	TRBJ2-7	NA	TRBD2	TRBV15
CASSLSDSSGNTIYF	TGTGCCAGCAGTTTATCCGACAGCTCTGGAAACACCATATATTTT	15	TRBJ1-3	NA	NA	TRBV28
CASSQGAGGRNGELFF	TGCGCCAGCAGCCAAGGAGCGGGAGGGCGAAACGGGGAGCTGTTTTTT	16	TRBJ2-2	few	TRBD2	TRBV4-1
CASSIDRGSYEQYF	TGTGCCAGTAGTATAGATCGGGGTTCCTACGAGCAGTACTTC	14	TRBJ2-7	NA	NA	TRBV19
CASSLSGRAGLTDTQYF	TGTGCCAGCAGCTTGTCTGGGAGGGCCGGGCTCACAGATACGCAGTATTTT	17	TRBJ2-3	many	TRBD2	TRBV5-4
CASSFRTGGEAAYGYTF	TGTGCCAGCAGTTTCCGGACAGGGGGTGAAGCGGCGTATGGCTACACCTTC	17	TRBJ1-2	NA	TRBD1	TRBV27
CSVVPSGVQETQYF	TGCAGCGTTGTGCCTAGCGGTGTCCAAGAGACCCAGTACTTC	14	TRBJ2-5	NA	TRBD2	TRBV29-1
CATSDSTSGRAVEQFF	TGTGCCACCAGTGACTCAACTAGCGGGAGGGCCGTTGAGCAGTTCTTC	16	TRBJ2-1	many	TRBD2	TRBV24-1
CASSQVSRGTNEKLFF	TGTGCCAGCAGCCAAGTCAGCAGGGGCACTAATGAAAAACTGTTTTTT	16	TRBJ1-4	NA	NA	TRBV4-2
CASSLASAGTGELFF	TGTGCCAGCAGCTTAGCGTCCGCGGGCACCGGGGAGCTGTTTTTT	15	TRBJ2-2	NA	NA	TRBV11-2
CASSEMREYNEQFF	TGCGCCAGCAGTGAGATGAGGGAGTACAATGAGCAGTTCTTC	14	TRBJ2-1	NA	NA	TRBV10-1
CASSILAGAYNEQFF	TGTGCCAGCAGCATACTAGCGGGGGCTTACAATGAGCAGTTCTTC	15	TRBJ2-1	NA	TRBD2	TRBV11-2
CASSLGQGRIGLDNEQFF	TGTGCCAGCAGCTTAGGGCAGGGGCGTATAGGATTGGACAATGAGCAGTTCTTC	18	TRBJ2-1	NA	NA	TRBV11-3
CATSRDRGTDTQYF	TGTGCCACCAGCAGAGATCGAGGCACAGATACGCAGTATTTT	14	TRBJ2-3	NA	NA	TRBV15
CASSLEGRTAYNEQFF	TGTGCCAGCAGCTTAGAGGGCAGGACAGCGTACAATGAGCAGTTCTTC	16	TRBJ2-1	NA	NA	TRBV7-2
CASSLVSTTSGANVLTF	TGCGCCAGCAGCTTGGTCAGTACCACATCTGGGGCCAACGTCCTGACTTTC	17	TRBJ2-6	NA	NA	TRBV5-1
CAGTGGYGYTF	TGTGCCGGGACAGGGGGCTATGGCTACACCTTC	11	TRBJ1-2	NA	TRBD1	TRBV6-5
CATSGTGGIGNTIYF	TGTGCCACCTCCGGGACAGGGGGCATAGGAAACACCATATATTTT	15	TRBJ1-3	NA	TRBD1	TRBV15
CASSFLRDRVNTRGYTF	TGTGCCAGCAGTTTTCTTCGAGACAGGGTAAACACTCGGGGCTACACCTTC	17	TRBJ1-2	NA	TRBD1	TRBV28
CASSSSTGELFF	TGTGCCAGCAGCTCCTCTACCGGGGAGCTGTTTTTT	12	TRBJ2-2	NA	NA	TRBV7-2
CSGGGLNEKLFF	TGCAGCGGGGGGGGACTTAATGAAAAACTGTTTTTT	12	TRBJ1-4	NA	NA	TRBV29-1
CASSFGQGLGYTF	TGTGCCAGCAGTTTTGGACAGGGTTTAGGCTACACCTTC	13	TRBJ1-2	NA	TRBD1	TRBV28
CATNDRDSSGANVLTF	TGTGCCACCAACGATCGGGACAGCTCTGGGGCCAACGTCCTGACTTTC	16	TRBJ2-6	few	TRBD1	TRBV19
CASSYAGQETQYF	TGTGCCAGCAGTTACGCGGGTCAAGAGACCCAGTACTTC	13	TRBJ2-5	NA	NA	TRBV6-6
CASSQVTGVFSPLHF	TGCGCCAGCAGCCAAGTTACAGGGGTTTTTTCACCCCTCCACTTT	15	TRBJ1-6	once	TRBD1	TRBV4-3
CAISSRDRGNYGYTF	TGTGCCATCAGCAGCCGGGACAGGGGTAACTATGGCTACACCTTC	15	TRBJ1-2	few	TRBD1	TRBV10-3
CASSQEGQLAQMRETQYF	TGTGCCAGCAGCCAAGAAGGCCAACTAGCCCAAATGCGGGAGACCCAGTACTTC	18	TRBJ2-5	NA	NA	TRBV4-2
CASSAGGVTDTQYF	TGTGCCAGCAGCGCCGGAGGGGTAACAGATACGCAGTATTTT	14	TRBJ2-3	NA	NA	TRBV9
CATSSGLAGTDTQYF	TGTGCCACCAGCAGCGGACTAGCGGGGACAGATACGCAGTATTTT	15	TRBJ2-3	once	TRBD2	TRBV15
CASSSGPSSNYGYTF	TGTGCCAGCAGCTCGGGTCCCTCAAGTAACTATGGCTACACCTTC	15	TRBJ1-2	NA	NA	TRBV11-2
CASSSRDRGTEAFF	TGTGCCAGCAGTTCCAGAGACAGGGGCACTGAAGCTTTCTTT	14	TRBJ1-1	NA	TRBD1	TRBV6-2/TRBV6-3
CASSILAGVTYNEQFF	TGCGCCAGCAGCATACTAGCGGGAGTCACCTACAATGAGCAGTTCTTC	16	TRBJ2-1	NA	TRBD2	TRBV5-1
CASRSEGLTGELFF	TGTGCCAGCAGGAGCGAGGGTTTGACCGGGGAGCTGTTTTTT	14	TRBJ2-2	NA	NA	TRBV2